A single sample is the source of the 6 T cell receptor beta chains below, sequenced in a study of T cell repertoires in cytomegalovirus infection. TCRdb redid the calling of the reads with MiXCR, one entry per CDR3 protein. The sample contains some 240,000 distinct CDR3 sequences, about 17% of which appear only once. Sequencing was carried out using CD8+ T cells from PBMCs. All receptors derive from a human donor in good health (CMV status not recorded). Some clones in this sample may be carry-over from other donors' samples.

This clonotype was detected only a few times. The chain employs TRBV9 and TRBJ1-4; 8 bases are a match to TRBD1. CDR1 SGDLS and CDR2 YYNGEE come from the germline V gene. Germline trimming cut 0 bases from V and 7 bases from J; bases unmatched to any gene: 5. CDR3 size: 15 residues. The CDR3 region has the DNA TGTGCCAGCAGCGTAGCCGCAGGGGGCGGTGAAAAACTGTTTTTT. Protein product: CASSVAAGGGEKLFF. The full variable domain, in which reference TRBV9 and TRBJ1-4 provide the parts outside the CDR3, is DSGVTQTPKHLITATGQRVTLRCSPRSGDLSVYWYQQSLDQGLQFLIQYYNGEERAKGNILERFSAQQFPDLHSELNLSSLELGDSALYFCASSVAAGGGEKLFFGSGTQLSVL.

There are a few counts of this clonotype. The chain is built from TRBV2 and TRBJ1-1; no definite D call. Trimming took 10 bases from V and 2 from J, leaving 11 bases between them. This CDR3 has 12 amino acids. The germline CDR1 and CDR2 sequences are SNHLY and FYNNEI. The DNA of the CDR3 is TGTGCCATCCGATCAGGCAACACTGAAGCTTTCTTT. Encoded protein: CAIRSGNTEAFF.

This clonotype was recorded at least ten times. This sequence joins TRBV7-2 and TRBJ2-1; perhaps TRBD1 as D (7 bases). Trimming shortened V by 0 bases and J by 10 bases, and 10 bases separated the two germline ends. Germline CDR1 and CDR2: SGHTA and FQGNSA. This CDR3 region has 13 residues. The DNA for the CDR3 is TGTGCCAGCAGCTTAGCCCCAGGGGGGGAGCAGTTCTTC. Amino acid sequence: CASSLAPGGEQFF.

This chain uses TRBV27 with TRBJ2-7; D uncertain. CDR1 is MNHEY, CDR2 SMNVEV, per germline (reference sequence). The CDR3 extends over 13 amino acids. V dropped 3 bases and J dropped 0 bases, with 6 bases sitting between them. In DNA form, the CDR3 reads TGTGCCAGCAGTTTCGGTTTCTCCTACGAGCAGTACTTC. It is translated as CASSFGFSYEQYF.

CDR3 region: CASSQDGEWWFQFF. The CDR3 DNA reads as TGTGCCAGCAGCCAAGATGGGGAATGGTGGTTTCAGTTCTTC. The chain has TRBV14 and TRBJ2-1, with no clear D. CDR1 is SGHDN and CDR2 is FVKESK in the germline V gene. The CDR3 has 14 residues. V was pared by 0 bases and J by 13 bases, with 16 bases between.

With regard to this clonotype: This could be a read error, since a much larger clone is one nucleotide away. J is TRBJ2-7 and V is TRBV7-2; 7 bases agree with TRBD1. Per germline, CDR1 SGHTA and CDR2 FQGNSA. V shed 2 bases and J 0 bases; nucleotides not matched to a gene: 4. The CDR3 is 15 residues long. CDR3 region: CASSLWDSHSYEQYF. In DNA, the CDR3 is TGTGCCAGCAGCTTATGGGACAGCCACTCCTACGAGCAGTACTTC.